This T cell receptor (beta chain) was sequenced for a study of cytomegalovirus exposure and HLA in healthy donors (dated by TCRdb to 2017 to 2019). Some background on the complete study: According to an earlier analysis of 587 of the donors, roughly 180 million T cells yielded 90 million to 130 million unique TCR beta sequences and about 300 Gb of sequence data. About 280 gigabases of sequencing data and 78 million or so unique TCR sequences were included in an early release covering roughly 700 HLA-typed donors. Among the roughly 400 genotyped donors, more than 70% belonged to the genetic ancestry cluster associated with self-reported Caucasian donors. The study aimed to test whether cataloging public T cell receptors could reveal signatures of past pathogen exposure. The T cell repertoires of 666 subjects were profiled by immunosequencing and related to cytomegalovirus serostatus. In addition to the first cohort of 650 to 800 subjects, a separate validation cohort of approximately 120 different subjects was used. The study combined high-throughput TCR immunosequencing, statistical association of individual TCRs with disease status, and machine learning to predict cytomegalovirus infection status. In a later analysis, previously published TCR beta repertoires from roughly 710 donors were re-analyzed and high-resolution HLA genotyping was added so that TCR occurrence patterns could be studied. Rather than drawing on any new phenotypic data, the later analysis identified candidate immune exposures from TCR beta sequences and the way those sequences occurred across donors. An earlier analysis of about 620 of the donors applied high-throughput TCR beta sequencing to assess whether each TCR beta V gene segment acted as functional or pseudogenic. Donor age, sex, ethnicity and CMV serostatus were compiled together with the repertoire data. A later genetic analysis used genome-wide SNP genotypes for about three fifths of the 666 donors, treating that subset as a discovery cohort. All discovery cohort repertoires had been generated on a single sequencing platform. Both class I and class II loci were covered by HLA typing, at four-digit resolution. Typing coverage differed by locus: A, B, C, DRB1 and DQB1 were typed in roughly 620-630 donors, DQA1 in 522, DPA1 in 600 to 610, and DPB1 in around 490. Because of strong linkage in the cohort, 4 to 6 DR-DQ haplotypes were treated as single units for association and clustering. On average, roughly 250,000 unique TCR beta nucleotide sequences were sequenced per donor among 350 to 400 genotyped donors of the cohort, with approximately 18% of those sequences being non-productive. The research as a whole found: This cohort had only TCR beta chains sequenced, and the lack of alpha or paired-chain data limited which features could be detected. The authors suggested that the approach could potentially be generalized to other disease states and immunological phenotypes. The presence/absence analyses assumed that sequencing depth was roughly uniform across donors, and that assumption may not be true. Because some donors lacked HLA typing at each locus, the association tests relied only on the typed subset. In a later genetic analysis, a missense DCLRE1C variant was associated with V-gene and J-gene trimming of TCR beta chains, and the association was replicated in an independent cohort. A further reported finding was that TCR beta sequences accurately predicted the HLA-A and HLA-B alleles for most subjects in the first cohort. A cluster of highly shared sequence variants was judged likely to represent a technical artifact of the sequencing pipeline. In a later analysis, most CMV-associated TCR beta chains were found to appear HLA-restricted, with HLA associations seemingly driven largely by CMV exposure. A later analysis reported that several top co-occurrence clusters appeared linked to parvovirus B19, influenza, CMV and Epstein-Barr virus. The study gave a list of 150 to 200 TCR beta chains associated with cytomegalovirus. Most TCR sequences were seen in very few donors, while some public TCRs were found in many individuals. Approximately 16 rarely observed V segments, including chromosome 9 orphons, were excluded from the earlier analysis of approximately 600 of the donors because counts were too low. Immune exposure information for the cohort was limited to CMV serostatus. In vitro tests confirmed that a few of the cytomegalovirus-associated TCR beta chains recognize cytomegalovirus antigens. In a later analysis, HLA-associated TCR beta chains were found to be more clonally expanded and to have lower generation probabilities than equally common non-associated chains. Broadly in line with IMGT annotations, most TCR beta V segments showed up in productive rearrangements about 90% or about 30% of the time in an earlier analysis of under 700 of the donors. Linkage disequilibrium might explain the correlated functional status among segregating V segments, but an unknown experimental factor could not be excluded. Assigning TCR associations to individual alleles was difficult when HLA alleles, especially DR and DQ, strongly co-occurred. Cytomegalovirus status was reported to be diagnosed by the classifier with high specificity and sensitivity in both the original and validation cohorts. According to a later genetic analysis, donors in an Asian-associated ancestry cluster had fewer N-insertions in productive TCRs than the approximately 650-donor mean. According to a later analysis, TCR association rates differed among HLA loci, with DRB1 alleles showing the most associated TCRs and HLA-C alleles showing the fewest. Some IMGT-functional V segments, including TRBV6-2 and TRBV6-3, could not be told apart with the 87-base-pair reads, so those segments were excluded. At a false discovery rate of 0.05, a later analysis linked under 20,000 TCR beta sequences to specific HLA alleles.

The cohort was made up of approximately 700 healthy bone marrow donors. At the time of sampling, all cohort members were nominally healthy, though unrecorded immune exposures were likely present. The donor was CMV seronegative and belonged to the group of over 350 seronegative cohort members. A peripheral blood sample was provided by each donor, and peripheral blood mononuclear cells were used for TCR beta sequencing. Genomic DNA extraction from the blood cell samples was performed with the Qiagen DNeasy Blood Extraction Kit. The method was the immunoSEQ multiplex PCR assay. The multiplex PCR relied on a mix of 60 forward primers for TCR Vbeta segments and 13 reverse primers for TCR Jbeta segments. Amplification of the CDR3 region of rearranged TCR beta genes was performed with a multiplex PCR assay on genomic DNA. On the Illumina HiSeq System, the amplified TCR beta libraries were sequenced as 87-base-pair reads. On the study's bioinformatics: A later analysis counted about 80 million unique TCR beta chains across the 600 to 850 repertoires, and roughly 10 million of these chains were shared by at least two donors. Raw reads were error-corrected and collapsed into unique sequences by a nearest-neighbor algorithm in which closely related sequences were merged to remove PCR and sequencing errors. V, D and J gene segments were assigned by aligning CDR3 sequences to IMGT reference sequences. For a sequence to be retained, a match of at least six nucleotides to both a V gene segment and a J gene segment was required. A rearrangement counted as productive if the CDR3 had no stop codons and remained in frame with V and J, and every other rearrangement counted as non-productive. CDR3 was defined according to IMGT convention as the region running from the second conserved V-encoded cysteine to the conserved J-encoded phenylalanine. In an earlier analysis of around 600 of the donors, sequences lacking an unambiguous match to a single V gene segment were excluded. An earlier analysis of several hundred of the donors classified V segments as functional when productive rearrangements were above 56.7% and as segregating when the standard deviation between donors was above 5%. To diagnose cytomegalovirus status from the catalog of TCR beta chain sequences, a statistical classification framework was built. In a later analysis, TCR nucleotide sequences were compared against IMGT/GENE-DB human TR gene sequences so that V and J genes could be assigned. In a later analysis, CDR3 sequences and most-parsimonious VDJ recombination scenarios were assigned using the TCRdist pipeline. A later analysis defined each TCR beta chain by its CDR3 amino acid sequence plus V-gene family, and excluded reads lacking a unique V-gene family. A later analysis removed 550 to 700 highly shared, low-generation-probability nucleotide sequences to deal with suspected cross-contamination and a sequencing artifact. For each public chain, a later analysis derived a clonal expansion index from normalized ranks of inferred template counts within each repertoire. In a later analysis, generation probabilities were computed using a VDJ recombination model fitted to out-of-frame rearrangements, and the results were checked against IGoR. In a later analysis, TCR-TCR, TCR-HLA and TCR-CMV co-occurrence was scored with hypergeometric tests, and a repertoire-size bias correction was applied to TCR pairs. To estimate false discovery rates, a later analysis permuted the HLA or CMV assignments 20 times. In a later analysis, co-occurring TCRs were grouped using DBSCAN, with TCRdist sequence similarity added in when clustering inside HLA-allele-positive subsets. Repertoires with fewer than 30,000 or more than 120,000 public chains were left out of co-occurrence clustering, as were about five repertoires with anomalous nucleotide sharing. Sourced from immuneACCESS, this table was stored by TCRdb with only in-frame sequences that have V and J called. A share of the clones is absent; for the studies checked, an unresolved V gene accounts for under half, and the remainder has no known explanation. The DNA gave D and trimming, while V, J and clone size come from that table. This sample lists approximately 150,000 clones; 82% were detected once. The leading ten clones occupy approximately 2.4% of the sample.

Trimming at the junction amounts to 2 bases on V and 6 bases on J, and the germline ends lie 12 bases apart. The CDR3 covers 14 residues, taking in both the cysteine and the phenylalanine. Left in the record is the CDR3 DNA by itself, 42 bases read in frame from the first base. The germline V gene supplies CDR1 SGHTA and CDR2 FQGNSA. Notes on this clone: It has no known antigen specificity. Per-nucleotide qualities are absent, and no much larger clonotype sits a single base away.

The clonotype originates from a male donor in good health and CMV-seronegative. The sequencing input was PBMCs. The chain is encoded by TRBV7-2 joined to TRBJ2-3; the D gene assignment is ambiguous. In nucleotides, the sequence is TGTGCCAGCAGCTTAAGAGAATCCCCCGATACGCAGTATTTT. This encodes CASSLRESPDTQYF.